The entry below describes one T cell receptor (beta chain). Its target antigen remains unknown. No much larger clone is present one base from it, and per-base qualities are unavailable. Library preparation used the immunoSEQ multiplex PCR assay. The clones in this table, taken by TCRdb from immuneACCESS, are in-frame only. Not every clone is retained; where verified, under half of the shortfall comes from an unresolved V gene, and the cause of the rest is unknown. Across this sample there are tens of thousands of clones, with 80% to 95% seen only once. The ten largest clonotypes hold around 1% of the sample. The sample belongs to a study of T cell changes during pregnancy in multiple sclerosis (dated by TCRdb to the late 2010s). Some background on the complete study: Changes in the T cell repertoire over the course of pregnancy were examined in this study in women with multiple sclerosis.

This TCR came from a female donor with multiple sclerosis, enrolled in a pregnancy study. The sequencing used peripheral blood, collected after pregnancy.

The CDR3 region has the sequence CASSQVPSGGYNEQFF. Here is the DNA: TGCGCCAGCAGCCAAGTCCCCAGCGGGGGGTACAATGAGCAGTTCTTC. The sequence links TRBV4-3 to TRBJ2-1; 9 bases in the middle match TRBD2. Ends trimmed: V by 1 base, J by 4 bases; bases unmatched to a gene: 5. Including cysteine and phenylalanine, the CDR3 has 16 amino acids. Only CDR3 DNA is held: 48 bases, read in frame from base 1. From the germline V gene, CDR1 is LGHNA and CDR2 is YSLEER.